The 9 T cell receptor beta chains below were found in one sample sequenced in a study of shared clonotypes between healthy human individuals. The protocol was immunoSEQ multiplex PCR, while the TCRdb copy is restricted to in-frame clones and leaves out a portion. The sample shows under 600,000 clones, roughly 98% of them seen only once. Naive-designated CD8 cells lacked CD45RO, were positively enriched for CCR7, and omitted terminally differentiated effector memory CD45RA+ cells. The sequenced sample consisted of naive CD8+ T cells sorted from blood. Receptors were obtained from a man aged 25 to 45 in good health.

The V and J genes are TRBV14 and TRBJ2-2; D gene uncertain. Per germline, CDR1 SGHDN and CDR2 FVKESK. This CDR3 contains 16 residues. V lost 2 bases to trimming and J lost 6 bases, with 16 bases between them. CDR3 protein: CASSQWAGPDPGELFF. CDR3 bases: TGTGCCAGCAGCCAATGGGCAGGCCCTGACCCCGGGGAGCTGTTTTTT.

The chain's CDR3 is CASSHSLGPEGNEQFF. In DNA, the CDR3 is TGTGCCAGCAGCCACAGTCTGGGTCCAGAAGGTAATGAGCAGTTCTTC. This chain links TRBV7-2 with TRBJ2-1; D uncertain. The CDR3 covers 16 residues. From germline, CDR1 is SGHTA and CDR2 FQGNSA. The V and J ends lost 5 bases and 7 bases respectively, with 21 bases between them.

The genes are TRBV29-1 and TRBJ2-7, with 10 nucleotides matching TRBD2. V lost 2 bases to trimming and J lost 4 bases; unmatched junction nucleotides: 11. In germline, CDR1 is SQVTM, CDR2 ANQGSEA. CDR3 size: 16 residues. CDR3 sequence reads: CSVEFQREGLEYEQYF. The CDR3 DNA is TGCAGCGTTGAATTTCAGCGGGAGGGCCTAGAATACGAGCAGTACTTC.

The chain recombines TRBV15 with TRBJ2-1; 9 bases agree with TRBD2. The germline V gene has CDR1 LNHNV and CDR2 YYDKDF (reference sequence). The CDR3 length is 16 residues. Germline trimming cut 3 bases from V and 0 bases from J; bases unmatched to any gene: 3. CDR3 sequence: CATSSSGSFSYNEQFF. The CDR3, as DNA: TGTGCCACCAGCAGTAGCGGGAGCTTCTCCTACAATGAGCAGTTCTTC.

The chain carries TRBV15 and TRBJ1-1; 8 bases are shared with TRBD1. Germline CDR1 and CDR2: LNHNV and YYDKDF (reference sequence). V lost 0 bases, J lost 3 bases, and 3 bases stayed unmatched. This CDR3 has 15 amino acids. The CDR3 reads CATSRDRGQDTEAFF. Written as DNA, the CDR3 is TGTGCCACCAGCAGAGACAGGGGGCAGGACACTGAAGCTTTCTTT.

V usage is TRBV27 and J usage is TRBJ2-7; D is unclear. The CDR3 is 12 residues long. Trimming cost V 6 bases and J 7 bases, with 13 bases left between them. Germline V CDR1 and CDR2: MNHEY, SMNVEV (reference sequence). The CDR3 DNA follows: TGTGCCAGCAGCAAGGTTGTTGGGGAGCAGTACTTC. Protein sequence: CASSKVVGEQYF.

The V gene is TRBV19, the J gene TRBJ1-4; D is undetermined. CDR3 length: 16 residues. Germline-derived CDR1 and CDR2 are LNHDA and SQIVND (reference sequence). V was trimmed by 5 bases and J by 2 bases, leaving 15 bases between them. The CDR3 protein is CASSFYGLGTNEKLFF. CDR3 DNA: TGTGCCAGTAGTTTCTATGGACTGGGGACTAATGAAAAACTGTTTTTT.

This chain links TRBV27 with TRBJ1-5; no definite D call. The CDR3 runs 15 residues. The V gene's germline CDR1 is MNHEY and CDR2 SMNVEV (reference sequence). The V gene lost 0 bases and the J gene lost 6 bases, with 12 bases spanning the gap. The CDR3 nucleotides read TGTGCCAGCAGTTTATCCCCAGGCCTGGGTCAGCCCCAGCATTTT. Translated, it gives CASSLSPGLGQPQHF.

V usage is TRBV19 and J usage is TRBJ1-1, with TRBD1 as a possible D gene (6 bases). V was pared by 7 bases and J by 8 bases, with 26 bases between. CDR1 is LNHDA and CDR2 is SQIVND in the germline V gene (reference sequence). The CDR3 length is 16 residues. The CDR3 here is CASTEDRALGLMEAFF. The CDR3 DNA is TGTGCCAGTACCGAGGACAGAGCATTAGGTCTAATGGAAGCTTTCTTT.